These 10 T cell receptor beta chains share one sample of origin, sequenced in a study of shared clonotypes between healthy human individuals. Repertoires were generated with immunoSEQ multiplex PCR, while TCRdb's copy carries only in-frame clones and drops some. This sample yields more than 1 million clones, of which around 78% are seen a single time; around 0.47% belongs to the top ten. The sample comprised memory CD4+ T cells from PBMCs. Subset defined: CD45RA-negative fraction. Receptor source: a young man in good health. Some clones in this sample may be carry-over from other donors' samples.

V usage is TRBV27 and J usage is TRBJ2-1; unclear D gene. In germline, CDR1 is MNHEY, CDR2 SMNVEV (reference sequence). Trimming took 6 bases from V and 6 from J, leaving 9 bases between them. The CDR3 runs to 12 residues. The chain's CDR3 is CASSGGFNEQFF. For the CDR3, the DNA is TGTGCCAGCAGCGGCGGATTCAATGAGCAGTTCTTC.

The genes are TRBV7-9 and TRBJ2-7, with D uncertain. The germline V gene encodes CDR1 SEHNR and CDR2 FQNEAQ (reference sequence). The CDR3 runs to 14 residues. V was trimmed by 4 bases and J by 9 bases, leaving 19 bases between them. CDR3 DNA: TGTGCCAGCAGCTGGGGTCACTCTATTGTACCGCAGTACTTC. Its protein is CASSWGHSIVPQYF.

The rearrangement uses TRBV5-1 and TRBJ2-1; 10 bases are a match to TRBD2. Germline V lookup: CDR1 SGHRS, CDR2 YFSETQ. The CDR3 runs 17 residues. Germline trimming cut 4 bases from V and 0 bases from J; bases unmatched to any gene: 7. The CDR3 DNA reads as TGCGCCAGCAGCCGACAACTAGCGGGACGCTCCTACAATGAGCAGTTCTTC. The encoded protein is CASSRQLAGRSYNEQFF.

This clone was recorded a few times. The chain combines TRBV28 with TRBJ1-2, with 8 bases identical to TRBD1. Germline CDR1 is MDHEN and CDR2 is SYDVKM. The CDR3 spans 15 residues. The junction had 13 bases not matched to a gene; V was cut back by 6 bases and J by 7 bases. This CDR3 is CASSLRTGFVGGYTF. The CDR3 DNA is TGTGCCAGCAGCCTACGGACAGGGTTTGTAGGTGGCTACACCTTC.

This clone is a singleton in its sample. This CDR3 is also generated by other DNA sequences in the sample. The chain joins TRBV7-9 to TRBJ1-2, with TRBD1 as a possible D gene (5 bases). There are 13 residues in the CDR3. V dropped 1 base and J dropped 6 bases, with 9 bases sitting between them. CDR1 is SEHNR and CDR2 is FQNEAQ in the germline V gene (reference sequence). For the CDR3, the DNA is TGTGCCAGCAGCTTAGGGGGCCAGGATGGCTACACCTTC. Its protein is CASSLGGQDGYTF.

The J gene is TRBJ1-1, the V gene TRBV4-2; no definite D call. The CDR3 loop spans 13 amino acids. Deletions cut 4 bases from V and 5 bases from J, with 11 bases between. CDR1 is LGHNA, CDR2 YNFKEQ, per germline. The CDR3 region is CASSLELGTEAFF. The CDR3 DNA is TGTGCCAGCAGCCTAGAATTGGGGACTGAAGCTTTCTTT.

The rearrangement uses TRBV25-1 and TRBJ1-3; D remains unclear. V lost 4 bases and J 4 bases, leaving 8 bases between the germline ends. CDR3 length equals 13 residues. Germline CDR1 reads MGHDK; CDR2 reads SYGVNS. Here the CDR3 reads CASSVMSGNTIYF. CDR3 sequence (DNA): TGTGCCAGCAGTGTAATGTCGGGAAACACCATATATTTT.

This sequence joins TRBV5-5 and TRBJ1-5; 8 positions agree with TRBD1. Germline V gene lookup returns CDR1 SGHKS and CDR2 YYEKEE (reference sequence). J lost 5 bases, V lost 2 bases, and 3 bases had no gene match. This CDR3 region has 14 residues. CDR3 sequence reads: CASSFDRGDQPQHF. CDR3 DNA: TGTGCCAGCAGCTTTGACAGGGGCGATCAGCCCCAGCATTTT. Using reference TRBV5-5 and TRBJ1-5 for the parts outside the CDR3, the full variable domain is DAGVTQSPTHLIKTRGQQVTLRCSPISGHKSVSWYQQVLGQGPQFIFQYYEKEERGRGNFPDRFSARQFPNYSSELNVNALLLGDSALYLCASSFDRGDQPQHFGDGTRLSIL.

This chain joins TRBV9 and TRBJ2-1, with 9 bases identical to TRBD2. The CDR3 runs to 14 residues. Unmatched junction bases numbered 4, after V lost 0 bases and J lost 9 bases. The germline V gene encodes CDR1 SGDLS and CDR2 YYNGEE. CDR3 amino acids: CASSVVSGGGEQFF. The CDR3 region has the DNA TGTGCCAGCAGCGTAGTTAGCGGGGGTGGTGAGCAGTTCTTC.

The chain is built from TRBV10-3 and TRBJ2-2; 10 positions match TRBD2. CDR1 and CDR2 from the germline V gene are ENHRY and SYGVKD. The CDR3 has 23 residues. J gave up 1 base and V 4 bases, and 24 bases lay outside the gene matches. CDR3 sequence: CAISATRPGRGGTSGVNTGELFF. The CDR3 nucleotides are TGTGCCATCAGTGCCACCCGGCCGGGACGGGGTGGTACTAGCGGGGTGAACACCGGGGAGCTGTTTTTT.